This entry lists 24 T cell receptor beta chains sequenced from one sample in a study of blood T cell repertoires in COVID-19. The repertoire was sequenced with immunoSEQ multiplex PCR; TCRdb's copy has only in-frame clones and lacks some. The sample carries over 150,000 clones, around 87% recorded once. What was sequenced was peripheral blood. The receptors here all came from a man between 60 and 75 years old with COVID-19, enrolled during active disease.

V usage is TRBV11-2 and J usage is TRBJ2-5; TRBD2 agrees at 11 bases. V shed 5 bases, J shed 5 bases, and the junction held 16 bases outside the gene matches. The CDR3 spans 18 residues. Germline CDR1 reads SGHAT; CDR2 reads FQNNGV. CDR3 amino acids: CASSGDTGGLADLETQYF. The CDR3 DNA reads TGTGCCAGCAGCGGAGACACTGGGGGACTAGCGGACCTTGAGACCCAGTACTTC.

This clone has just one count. The chain's CDR3 is CASSQPGQANQPQHF. The CDR3 DNA sequence: TGTGCCAGCAGTCAGCCGGGACAGGCCAATCAGCCCCAGCATTTT. The chain has TRBV28 and TRBJ1-5, with 8 bases identical to TRBD1. Germline lookup yields CDR1 MDHEN and CDR2 SYDVKM. The CDR3 is made up of 15 amino acids. Losses at the gene ends were 5 bases for V and 3 bases for J; bases not matched to a gene: 6.

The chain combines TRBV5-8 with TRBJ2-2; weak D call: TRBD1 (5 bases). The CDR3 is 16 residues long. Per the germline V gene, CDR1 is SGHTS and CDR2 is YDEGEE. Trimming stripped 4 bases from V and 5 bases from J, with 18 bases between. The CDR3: CASSEQAVGLTGELFF. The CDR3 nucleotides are TGTGCCAGCAGCGAACAGGCGGTAGGATTAACCGGGGAGCTGTTTTTT. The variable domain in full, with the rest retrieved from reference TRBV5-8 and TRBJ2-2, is EAGVTQSPTHLIKTRGQQATLRCSPISGHTSVYWYQQALGLGLQFLLWYDEGEERNRGNFPPRFSGRQFPNYSSELNVNALELEDSALYLCASSEQAVGLTGELFFGEGSRLTVL.

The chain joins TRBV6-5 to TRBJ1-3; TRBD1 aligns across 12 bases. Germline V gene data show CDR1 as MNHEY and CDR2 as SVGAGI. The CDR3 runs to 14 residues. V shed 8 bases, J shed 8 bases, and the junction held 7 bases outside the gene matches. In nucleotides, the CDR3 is TGTGCCAGCTCGAAAGGGACAGGGGGCTACACCATATATTTT. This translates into CASSKGTGGYTIYF.

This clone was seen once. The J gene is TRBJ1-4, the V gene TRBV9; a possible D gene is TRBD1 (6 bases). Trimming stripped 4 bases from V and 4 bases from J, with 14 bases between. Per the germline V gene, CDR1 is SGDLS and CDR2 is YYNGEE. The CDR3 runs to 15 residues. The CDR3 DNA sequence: TGTGCCAGCAGCCCCGGGGACATCCTTAATGAAAAACTGTTTTTT. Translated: CASSPGDILNEKLFF.

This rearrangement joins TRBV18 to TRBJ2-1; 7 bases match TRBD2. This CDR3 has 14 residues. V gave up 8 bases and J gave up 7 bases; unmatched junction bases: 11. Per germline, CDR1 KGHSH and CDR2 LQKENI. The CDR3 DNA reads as TGTGCCAGCGCGGTGGGGGAGGGCCGAAATGAGCAGTTCTTC. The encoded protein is CASAVGEGRNEQFF.

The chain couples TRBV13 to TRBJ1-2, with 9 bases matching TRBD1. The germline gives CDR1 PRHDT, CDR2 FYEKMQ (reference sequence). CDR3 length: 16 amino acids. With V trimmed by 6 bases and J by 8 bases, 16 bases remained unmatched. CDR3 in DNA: TGTGCCAGCAGGTTTGCCGGGGGGACAGGGATCCGCGGCTACACCTTC. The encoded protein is CASRFAGGTGIRGYTF.

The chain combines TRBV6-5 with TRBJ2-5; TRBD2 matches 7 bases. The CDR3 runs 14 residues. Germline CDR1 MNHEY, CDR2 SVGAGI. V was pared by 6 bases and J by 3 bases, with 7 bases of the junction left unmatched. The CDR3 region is CASSPGTNKETQYF. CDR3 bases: TGTGCCAGCAGCCCCGGGACTAACAAAGAGACCCAGTACTTC.

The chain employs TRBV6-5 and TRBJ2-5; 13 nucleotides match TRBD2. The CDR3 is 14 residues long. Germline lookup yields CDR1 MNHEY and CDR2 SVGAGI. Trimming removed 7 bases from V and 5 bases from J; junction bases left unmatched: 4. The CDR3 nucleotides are TGTGCCAGCATCGGACTAGCGGGAGCCGAGACCCAGTACTTC. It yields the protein CASIGLAGAETQYF.

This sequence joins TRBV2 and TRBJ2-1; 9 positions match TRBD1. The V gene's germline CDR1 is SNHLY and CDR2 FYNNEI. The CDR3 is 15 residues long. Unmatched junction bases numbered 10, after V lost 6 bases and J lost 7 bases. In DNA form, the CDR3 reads TGTGCCAGCAGGAAAGGACAGGGGCTTTCAAATGAGCAGTTCTTC. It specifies CASRKGQGLSNEQFF.

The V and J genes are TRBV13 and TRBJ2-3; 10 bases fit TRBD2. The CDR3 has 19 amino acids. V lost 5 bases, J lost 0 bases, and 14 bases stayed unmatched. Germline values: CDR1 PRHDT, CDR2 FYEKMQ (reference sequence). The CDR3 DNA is TGTGCCAGCAGCCCGACCCCCCTTAGCGGGAGGAGTAGCACAGATACGCAGTATTTT. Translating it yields CASSPTPLSGRSSTDTQYF.

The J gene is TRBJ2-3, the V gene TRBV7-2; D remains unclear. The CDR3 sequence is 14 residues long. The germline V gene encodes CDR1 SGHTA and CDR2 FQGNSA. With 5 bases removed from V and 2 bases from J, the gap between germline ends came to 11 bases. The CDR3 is CASSPQADTDTQYF. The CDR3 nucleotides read TGTGCCAGCAGCCCTCAGGCAGACACAGATACGCAGTATTTT. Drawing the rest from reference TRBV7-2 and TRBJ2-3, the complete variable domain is GAGVSQSPSNKVTEKGKDVELRCDPISGHTALYWYRQSLGQGLEFLIYFQGNSAPDKSGLPSDRFSAERTGGSVSTLTIQRTQQEDSAVYLCASSPQADTDTQYFGPGTRLTVL.

CDR3 DNA sequence: TGCAGTGCTAGTGAGCGGACAGGGACCGGCTACACCTTC. It is translated as CSASERTGTGYTF. The chain has TRBV20-1 and TRBJ1-2; TRBD1 agrees at 8 bases. The V and J ends lost 3 bases and 8 bases, in that order; junction bases with no gene match: 8. Germline V gene sequence: CDR1 DFQATT, CDR2 SNEGSKA (reference sequence). The CDR3 is made up of 13 amino acids.

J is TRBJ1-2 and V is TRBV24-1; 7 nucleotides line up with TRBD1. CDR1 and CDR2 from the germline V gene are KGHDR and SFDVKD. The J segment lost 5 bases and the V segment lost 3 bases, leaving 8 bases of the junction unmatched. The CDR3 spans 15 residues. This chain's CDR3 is CATSDPTGPGYGYTF. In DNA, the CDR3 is TGTGCCACCAGTGATCCGACAGGGCCCGGGTATGGCTACACCTTC.

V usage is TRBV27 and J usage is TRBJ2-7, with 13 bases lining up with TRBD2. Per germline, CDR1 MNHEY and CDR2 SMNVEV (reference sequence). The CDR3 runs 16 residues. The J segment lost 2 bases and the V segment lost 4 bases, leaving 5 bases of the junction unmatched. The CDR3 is CASSSPGLAGAYEQYF. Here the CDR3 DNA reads TGTGCCAGCAGTTCCCCCGGACTAGCGGGAGCCTACGAGCAGTACTTC.

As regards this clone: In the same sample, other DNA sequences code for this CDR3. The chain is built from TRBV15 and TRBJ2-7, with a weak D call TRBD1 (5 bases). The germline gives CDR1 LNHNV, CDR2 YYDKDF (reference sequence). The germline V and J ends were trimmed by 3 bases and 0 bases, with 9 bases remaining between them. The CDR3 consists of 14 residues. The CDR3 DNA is TGTGCCACCAGCAGGGGCAGGGACTCCTACGAGCAGTACTTC. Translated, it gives CATSRGRDSYEQYF.

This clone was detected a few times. The CDR3 reads CASSYSKSRASYNEQFF. DNA of the CDR3: TGTGCCAGCAGTTACTCGAAGTCCAGGGCATCCTACAATGAGCAGTTCTTC. The rearrangement links TRBV6-2 or TRBV6-3 to TRBJ2-1; maybe TRBD1 (5 bases). V was clipped by 0 bases and J by 1 base, with 13 bases between them. The CDR3 loop spans 17 amino acids. Germline V lookup: CDR1 MNHEY, CDR2 SVGEGT.

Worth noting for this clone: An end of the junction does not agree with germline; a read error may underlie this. CDR3 residues: CASREGATVTPYYSNQPQHF. The DNA of the CDR3 is TGTGCCAGCAGGGAAGGGGCCACTGTTACTCCCTATTATAGCAATCAGCCCCAGCATTTT. The chain has TRBV2 and TRBJ1-5, with a possible D match to TRBD1 (5 bases). CDR3 length equals 20 residues. CDR1 is SNHLY and CDR2 is FYNNEI in the germline V gene. The full variable domain, with the rest looked up from reference TRBV2 and TRBJ1-5, is EPEVTQTPSHQVTQMGQEVILRCVPISNHLYFYWYRQILGQKVEFLVSFYNNEISEKSEIFDDQFSVERPDGSNFTLKIRSTKLEDSAMYFCASREGATVTPYYSNQPQHFGDGTRLSIL.

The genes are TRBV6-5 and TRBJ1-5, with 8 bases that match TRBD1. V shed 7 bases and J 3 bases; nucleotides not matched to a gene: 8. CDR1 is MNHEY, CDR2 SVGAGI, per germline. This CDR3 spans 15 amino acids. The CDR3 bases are TGTGCCAGCACCCCCCGGACAGGGACCAATCAGCCCCAGCATTTT. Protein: CASTPRTGTNQPQHF.

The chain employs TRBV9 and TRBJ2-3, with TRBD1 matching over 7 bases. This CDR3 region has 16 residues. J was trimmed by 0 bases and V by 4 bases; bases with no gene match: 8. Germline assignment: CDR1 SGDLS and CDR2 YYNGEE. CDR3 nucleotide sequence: TGTGCCAGCAGCCCGCAGACAGGGATAAGCACAGATACGCAGTATTTT. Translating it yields CASSPQTGISTDTQYF.

The chain's CDR3 is CASSQDISSYEQYF. The CDR3 region has the DNA TGTGCCAGCAGCCAAGATATTAGTTCCTACGAGCAGTACTTC. This sequence joins TRBV3-1 (or the pseudogene TRBV3-2) and TRBJ2-7, with unresolved D. The CDR3 length is 14 residues. The germline V and J ends were trimmed by 0 bases and 1 base, with 7 bases remaining between them. The germline gives CDR1 LGHDT, CDR2 YNNKEL (reference sequence).

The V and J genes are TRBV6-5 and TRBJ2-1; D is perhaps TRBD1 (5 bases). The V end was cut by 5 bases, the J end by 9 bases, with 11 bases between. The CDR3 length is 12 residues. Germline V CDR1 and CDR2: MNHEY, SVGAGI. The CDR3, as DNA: TGTGCCAGCAGTCGTCTAGGGGTTGAGCAGTTCTTC. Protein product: CASSRLGVEQFF.

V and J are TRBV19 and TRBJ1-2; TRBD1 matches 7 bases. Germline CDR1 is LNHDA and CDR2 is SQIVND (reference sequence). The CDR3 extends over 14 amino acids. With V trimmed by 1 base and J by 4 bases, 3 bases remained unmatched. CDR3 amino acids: CASSIGDRSYGYTF. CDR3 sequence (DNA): TGTGCCAGTAGTATAGGGGACAGATCCTATGGCTACACCTTC. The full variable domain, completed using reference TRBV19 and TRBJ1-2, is DGGITQSPKYLFRKEGQNVTLSCEQNLNHDAMYWYRQDPGQGLRLIYYSQIVNDFQKGDIAEGYSVSREKKESFPLTVTSAQKNPTAFYLCASSIGDRSYGYTFGSGTRLTVV.

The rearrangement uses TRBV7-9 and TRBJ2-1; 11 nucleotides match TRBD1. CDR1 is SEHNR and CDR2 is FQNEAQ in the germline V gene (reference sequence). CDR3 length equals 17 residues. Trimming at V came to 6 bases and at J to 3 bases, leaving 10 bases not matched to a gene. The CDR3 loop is CASRPRPGQGVYNEQFF. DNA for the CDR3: TGTGCCAGCAGACCTAGACCGGGACAGGGGGTCTACAATGAGCAGTTCTTC.